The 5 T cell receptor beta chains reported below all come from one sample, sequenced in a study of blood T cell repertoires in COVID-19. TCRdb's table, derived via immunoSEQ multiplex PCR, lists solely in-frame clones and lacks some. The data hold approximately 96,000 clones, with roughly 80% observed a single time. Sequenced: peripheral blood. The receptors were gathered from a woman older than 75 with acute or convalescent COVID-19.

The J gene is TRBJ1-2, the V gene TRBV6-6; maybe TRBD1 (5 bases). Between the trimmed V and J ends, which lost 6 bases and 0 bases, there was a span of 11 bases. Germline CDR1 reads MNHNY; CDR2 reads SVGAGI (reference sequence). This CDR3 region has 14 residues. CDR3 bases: TGTGCCAGCAGGCCGGACAAGTCTAACTATGGCTACACCTTC. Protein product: CASRPDKSNYGYTF.

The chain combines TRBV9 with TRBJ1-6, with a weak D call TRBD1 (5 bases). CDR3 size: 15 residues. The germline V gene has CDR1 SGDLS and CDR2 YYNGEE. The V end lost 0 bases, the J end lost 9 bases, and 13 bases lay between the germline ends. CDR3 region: CASSVGQPTSSPLHF. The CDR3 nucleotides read TGTGCCAGCAGCGTAGGACAGCCGACCTCTTCACCCCTCCACTTT.

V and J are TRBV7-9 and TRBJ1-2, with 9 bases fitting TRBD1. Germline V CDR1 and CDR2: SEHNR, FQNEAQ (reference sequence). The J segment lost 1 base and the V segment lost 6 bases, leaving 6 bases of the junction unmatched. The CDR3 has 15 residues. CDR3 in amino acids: CASSHTGGDNYGYTF. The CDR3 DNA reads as TGTGCCAGCAGTCATACAGGGGGCGATAACTATGGCTACACCTTC.

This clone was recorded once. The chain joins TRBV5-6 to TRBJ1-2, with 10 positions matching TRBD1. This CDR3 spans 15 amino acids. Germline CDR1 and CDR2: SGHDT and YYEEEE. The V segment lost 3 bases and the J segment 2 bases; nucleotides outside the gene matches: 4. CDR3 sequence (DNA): TGTGCCAGCAGCTCAACGGGACAGGGGAACTATGGCTACACCTTC. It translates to CASSSTGQGNYGYTF.

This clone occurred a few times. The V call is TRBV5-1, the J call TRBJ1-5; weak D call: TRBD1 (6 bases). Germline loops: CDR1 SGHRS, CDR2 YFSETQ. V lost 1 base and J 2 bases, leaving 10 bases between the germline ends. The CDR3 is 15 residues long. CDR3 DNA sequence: TGCGCCAGCAGCTTGCTCTCAGGGGGCAATCAGCCCCAGCATTTT. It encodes CASSLLSGGNQPQHF. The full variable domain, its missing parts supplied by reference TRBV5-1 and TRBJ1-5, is KAGVTQTPRYLIKTRGQQVTLSCSPISGHRSVSWYQQTPGQGLQFLFEYFSETQRNKGNFPGRFSGRQFSNSRSEMNVSTLELGDSALYLCASSLLSGGNQPQHFGDGTRLSIL.